This passage covers 11 T cell receptor beta chains from one sample sequenced in a study of CD8 T cells in ankylosing spondylitis. Study-level points and caveats: A TCR beta motif made of under 10 highly homologous variants seemed typical of ankylosing spondylitis blood.

Using its own MiXCR run on the 5' RACE reads, TCRdb lists one record per CDR3 protein. Of approximately 220,000 distinct CDR3 sequences in the sample, about 17% were seen once. No antigen has been assigned to these receptors. Sequencing was carried out using blood, either unsorted or a sorted T cell fraction (not recorded which). These receptors all come from a male donor with ankylosing spondylitis.

In this sample, this clonotype turned up many times. This rearrangement joins TRBV12-3 or TRBV12-4 to TRBJ2-7; D is unresolved. This CDR3 has 11 amino acids. V was pared by 4 bases and J by 5 bases, with 6 bases between. The CDR3 is CASSSFHEQYF. The CDR3 DNA is TGTGCCAGCAGTTCTTTTCACGAGCAGTACTTC.

In nucleotides, the CDR3 is TGTGCCAGCAGTTCAGGACAGGGGCACCTCTACGAGCAGTACTTC. It specifies CASSSGQGHLYEQYF. V usage is TRBV27 and J usage is TRBJ2-7; 9 nucleotides agree with TRBD1. This CDR3 comprises 15 residues. Per germline, CDR1 MNHEY and CDR2 SMNVEV (reference sequence). The J segment lost 3 bases and the V segment lost 4 bases, leaving 7 bases of the junction unmatched.

V and J are TRBV29-1 and TRBJ1-2, with TRBD1 identical over 7 bases. Unmatched junction bases numbered 18, after V lost 7 bases and J lost 4 bases. The CDR3 runs to 16 residues. Germline loops: CDR1 SQVTM, CDR2 ANQGSEA. The CDR3: CSAIPRGFEGFYGYTF. The CDR3 DNA reads TGCAGCGCTATACCCAGGGGGTTTGAGGGGTTCTATGGCTACACCTTC.

CDR3 sequence (DNA): TGCGCCAGCAGGGGGGTAGCGGGAGGCCACTACAATGAGCAGTTCTTC. It translates to CASRGVAGGHYNEQFF. This rearrangement joins TRBV5-1 to TRBJ2-1; 10 nucleotides line up with TRBD2. The germline V gene has CDR1 SGHRS and CDR2 YFSETQ. The CDR3 totals 16 residues. The junction had 8 bases not matched to a gene; V was cut back by 5 bases and J by 3 bases. Supplemented by reference TRBV5-1 and TRBJ2-1, the full variable domain reads KAGVTQTPRYLIKTRGQQVTLSCSPISGHRSVSWYQQTPGQGLQFLFEYFSETQRNKGNFPGRFSGRQFSNSRSEMNVSTLELGDSALYLCASRGVAGGHYNEQFFGPGTRLTVL.

The CDR3 protein is CSVERAGHYGYTF. DNA for the CDR3: TGCAGCGTTGAAAGGGCCGGACACTATGGCTACACCTTC. The chain has TRBV29-1 and TRBJ1-2; D remains ambiguous. CDR1 is SQVTM, CDR2 ANQGSEA, per germline. The CDR3 is 13 amino acids. V was pared by 2 bases and J by 3 bases, with 10 bases between.

This clonotype came up a few times. J is TRBJ1-3 and V is TRBV27; D gene ambiguous. The germline gives CDR1 MNHEY, CDR2 SMNVEV (reference sequence). V was shortened by 0 bases and J by 2 bases, with 11 bases between the two germline ends. This CDR3 has 16 amino acids. The CDR3 is CASSLSGSYTGNTIYF. CDR3 sequence (DNA): TGTGCCAGCAGTTTATCGGGCAGCTATACTGGAAACACCATATATTTT.

This clonotype came up many times. V and J are TRBV20-1 and TRBJ1-1; no firm D call. The CDR3 sequence is 12 residues long. Germline-derived CDR1 and CDR2 are DFQATT and SNEGSKA (reference sequence). The germline V and J ends were trimmed by 7 bases and 4 bases, with 13 bases remaining between them. CDR3 in DNA: TGCAGTGGCCATGCGGGGATCACTGAAGCTTTCTTT. Amino acids: CSGHAGITEAFF.

This clonotype came up a few times. The chain's CDR3 is CASSDGSKGKLFF. The CDR3 DNA follows: TGCGCCAGCAGCGACGGATCTAAAGGGAAACTGTTTTTT. The chain employs TRBV5-1 and TRBJ1-4; D gene ambiguous. V was clipped by 4 bases and J by 11 bases, with 15 bases between them. The CDR3 runs 13 residues. Germline CDR1 SGHRS, CDR2 YFSETQ.

The chain has TRBV10-2 and TRBJ1-1; D remains ambiguous. Germline-derived CDR1 and CDR2 are WSHSY and SAAADI. The CDR3 is made up of 13 amino acids. Trimming pared 3 bases from V and 1 base from J, leaving 6 bases between. For the CDR3, the DNA is TGCGCCAGCAGTGATAACCCGAACACTGAAGCTTTCTTT. Translated, it gives CASSDNPNTEAFF.

V is TRBV11-2 and J is TRBJ2-2; TRBD1 matches 7 bases. Germline V gene sequence: CDR1 SGHAT, CDR2 FQNNGV. CDR3 length equals 17 residues. V gave up 7 bases and J gave up 6 bases; unmatched junction bases: 17. CDR3 coding DNA: TGTGCCAGCACCCCAGTGTGGGGACAGATAAACGCCGGGGAGCTGTTTTTT. It codes for CASTPVWGQINAGELFF.

This clonotype was recorded a few times. The genes are TRBV20-1 and TRBJ1-1; no firm D call. V was cut by 6 bases and J by 1 base, with 12 bases left in between. From germline, CDR1 is DFQATT and CDR2 SNEGSKA (reference sequence). The CDR3 is made up of 13 amino acids. In nucleotides, the CDR3 is TGCAGTGCGGAAAATCCAGAGAACACTGAAGCTTTCTTT. It specifies CSAENPENTEAFF.